Sequencing of this T cell receptor (beta chain) was carried out in a study of OX40 agonist ivuxolimab in advanced cancers. Study in general: Patients were dosed intravenously with ivuxolimab at 0.01 to 10 mg/kg every 2 weeks. Study-wide results and limits: Researchers report that CD8+ T cells had, on average, more expanded clones than CD4+.

Here immunoSEQ multiplex PCR was the method, and the copy in TCRdb shows in-frame clones only, minus some. Of fewer than 85,000 clones in the sample, 80% to 95% were seen once. Note on this clone: Its specificity is not known.

This CDR3 is 15 amino acids long. The J segment lost 7 bases and the V segment lost 3 bases, leaving 8 bases of the junction unmatched. Germline CDR1 reads MNHEY; CDR2 reads SMNVEV (reference sequence). The sample was CD4+ or CD8+ T cells sorted from blood, taken in a trial of the OX40 agonist ivuxolimab. The rearrangement joins TRBV27 to TRBJ2-1; 8 bases are a match to TRBD1. The receptor was derived from an adult with an advanced solid tumor such as melanoma, head and neck, liver or kidney cancer. The CDR3 protein is CASSFLGQGVNEQFF. CDR3 bases: TGTGCCAGCAGTTTTTTAGGACAGGGTGTGAATGAGCAGTTCTTC.